What follows is one T cell receptor beta chain and its context. Its antigen is currently unknown. The data stem from a study of cytomegalovirus exposure and HLA in healthy donors. Study observations and caveats: It was confirmed in vitro that three of the CMV-associated chains were specific for CMV antigens. Being productive about 90% or about 30% of the time was typical of most TCR beta V segments in an earlier analysis.

This CDR3 is 15 amino acids long. V lost 2 bases and J lost 1, with 10 bases in between. The germline gives CDR1 MDHEN, CDR2 SYDVKM. Primers included in the PCR were 60 Vbeta and 13 Jbeta primers. Data came from immunoSEQ multiplex PCR; TCRdb stores just in-frame clones and leaves some out. The data show 85,000 to 110,000 clones, approximately 66% seen once. Sequenced input: PBMCs. The TCR originated in a woman in her forties or fifties in good health and CMV-seronegative. This rearrangement joins TRBV28 to TRBJ2-3; maybe TRBD1 (6 bases). The CDR3 region has the DNA TGTGCCAGCAGTTTAGACTCAGGGGGCACAGATACGCAGTATTTT. Translated: CASSLDSGGTDTQYF.